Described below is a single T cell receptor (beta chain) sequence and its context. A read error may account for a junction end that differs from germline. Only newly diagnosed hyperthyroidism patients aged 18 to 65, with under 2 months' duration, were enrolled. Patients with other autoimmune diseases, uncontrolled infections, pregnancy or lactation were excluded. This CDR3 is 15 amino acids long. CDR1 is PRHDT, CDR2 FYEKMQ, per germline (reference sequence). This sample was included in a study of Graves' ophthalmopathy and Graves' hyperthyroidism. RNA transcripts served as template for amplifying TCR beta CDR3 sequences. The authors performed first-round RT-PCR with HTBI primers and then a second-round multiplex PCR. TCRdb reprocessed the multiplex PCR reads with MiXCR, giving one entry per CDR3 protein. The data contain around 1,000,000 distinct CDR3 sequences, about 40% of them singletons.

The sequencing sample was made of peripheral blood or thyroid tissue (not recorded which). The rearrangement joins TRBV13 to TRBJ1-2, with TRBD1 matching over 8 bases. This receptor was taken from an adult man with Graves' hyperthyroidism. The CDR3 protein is CVSSLDRETIYGYTF. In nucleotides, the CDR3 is TGTGTCAGCAGCTTGGACAGGGAGACGATCTATGGCTACACCTTC.